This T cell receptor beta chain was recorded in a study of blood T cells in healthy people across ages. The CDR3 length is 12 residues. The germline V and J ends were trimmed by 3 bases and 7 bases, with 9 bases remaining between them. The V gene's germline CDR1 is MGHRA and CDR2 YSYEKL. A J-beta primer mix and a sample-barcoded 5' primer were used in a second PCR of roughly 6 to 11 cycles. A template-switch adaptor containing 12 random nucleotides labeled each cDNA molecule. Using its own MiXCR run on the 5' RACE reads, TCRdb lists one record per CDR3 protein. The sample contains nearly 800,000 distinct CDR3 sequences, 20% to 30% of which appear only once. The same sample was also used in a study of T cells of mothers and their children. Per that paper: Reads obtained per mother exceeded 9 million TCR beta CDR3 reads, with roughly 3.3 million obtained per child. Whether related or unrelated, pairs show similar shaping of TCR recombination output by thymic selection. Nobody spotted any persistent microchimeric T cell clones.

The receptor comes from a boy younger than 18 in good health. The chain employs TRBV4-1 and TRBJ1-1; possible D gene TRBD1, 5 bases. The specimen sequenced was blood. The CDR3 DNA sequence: TGCGCCAGCAGCCAGGGGGTGGATGAAGCTTTCTTT. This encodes CASSQGVDEAFF.